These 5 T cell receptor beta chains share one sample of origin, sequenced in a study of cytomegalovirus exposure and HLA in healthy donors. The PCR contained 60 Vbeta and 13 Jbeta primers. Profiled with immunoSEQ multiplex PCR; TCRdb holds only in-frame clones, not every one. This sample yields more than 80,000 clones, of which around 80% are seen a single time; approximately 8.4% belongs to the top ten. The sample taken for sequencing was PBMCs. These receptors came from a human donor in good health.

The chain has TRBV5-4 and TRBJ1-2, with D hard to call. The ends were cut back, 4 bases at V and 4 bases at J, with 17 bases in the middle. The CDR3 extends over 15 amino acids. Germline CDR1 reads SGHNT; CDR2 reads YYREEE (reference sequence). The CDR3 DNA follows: TGTGCCAGCAGCGACATCGACCGACCTGGCTATGGCTACACCTTC. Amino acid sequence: CASSDIDRPGYGYTF. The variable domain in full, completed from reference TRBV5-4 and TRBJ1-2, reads ETGVTQSPTHLIKTRGQQVTLRCSSQSGHNTVSWYQQALGQGPQFIFQYYREEENGRGNFPPRFSGLQFPNYSSELNVNALELDDSALYLCASSDIDRPGYGYTFGSGTRLTVV.

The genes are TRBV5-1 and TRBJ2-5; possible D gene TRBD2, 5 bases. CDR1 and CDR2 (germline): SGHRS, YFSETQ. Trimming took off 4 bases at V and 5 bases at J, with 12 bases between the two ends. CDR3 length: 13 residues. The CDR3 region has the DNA TGCGCCAGCAGCGGACGGGAAGGGGAGACCCAGTACTTC. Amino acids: CASSGREGETQYF.

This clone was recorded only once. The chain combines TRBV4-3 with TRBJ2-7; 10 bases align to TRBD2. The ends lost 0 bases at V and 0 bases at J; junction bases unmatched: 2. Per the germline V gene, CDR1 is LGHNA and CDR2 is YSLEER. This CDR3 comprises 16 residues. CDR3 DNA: TGCGCCAGCAGCCAAGATAGCGGGAGGCTCTCCTACGAGCAGTACTTC. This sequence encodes CASSQDSGRLSYEQYF.

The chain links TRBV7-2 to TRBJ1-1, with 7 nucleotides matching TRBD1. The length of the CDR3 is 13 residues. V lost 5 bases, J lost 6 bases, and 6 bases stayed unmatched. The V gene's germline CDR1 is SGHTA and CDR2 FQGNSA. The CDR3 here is CASSIRQGSEAFF. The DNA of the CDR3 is TGTGCCAGCAGCATAAGACAGGGATCTGAAGCTTTCTTT.

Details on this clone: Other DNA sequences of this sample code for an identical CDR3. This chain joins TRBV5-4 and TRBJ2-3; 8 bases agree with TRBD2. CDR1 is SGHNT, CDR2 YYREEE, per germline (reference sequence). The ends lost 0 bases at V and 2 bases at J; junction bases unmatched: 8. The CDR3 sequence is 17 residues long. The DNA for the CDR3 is TGTGCCAGCAGCTTGGAGTCCAGCGGGGGTTACACAGATACGCAGTATTTT. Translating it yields CASSLESSGGYTDTQYF.